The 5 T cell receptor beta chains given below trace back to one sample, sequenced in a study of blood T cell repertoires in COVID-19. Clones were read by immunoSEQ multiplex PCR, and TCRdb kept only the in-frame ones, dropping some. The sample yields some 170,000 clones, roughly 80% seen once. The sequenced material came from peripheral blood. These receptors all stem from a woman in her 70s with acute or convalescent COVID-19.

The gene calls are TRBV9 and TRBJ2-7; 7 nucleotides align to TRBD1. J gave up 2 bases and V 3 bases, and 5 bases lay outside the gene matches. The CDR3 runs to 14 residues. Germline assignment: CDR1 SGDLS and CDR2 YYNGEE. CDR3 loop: CASSATGPPYEQYF. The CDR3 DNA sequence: TGTGCCAGCAGCGCGACAGGGCCCCCCTACGAGCAGTACTTC.

The CDR3 DNA reads as TGCAGCGCCCCTGACAGGGGACGCACAGATACGCAGTATTTT. This codes for CSAPDRGRTDTQYF. The chain uses TRBV29-1 and TRBJ2-3; the match to TRBD1 covers 8 bases. Losses at the gene ends were 7 bases for V and 1 base for J; bases not matched to a gene: 7. This CDR3 region has 14 residues. CDR1 SQVTM and CDR2 ANQGSEA come from the germline V gene.

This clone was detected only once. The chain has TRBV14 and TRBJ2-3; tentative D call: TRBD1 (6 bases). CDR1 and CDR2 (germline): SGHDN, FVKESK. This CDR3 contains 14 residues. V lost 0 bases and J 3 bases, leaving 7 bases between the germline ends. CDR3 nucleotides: TGTGCCAGCAGCCAAGAAGGGGGAACAGATACGCAGTATTTT. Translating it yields CASSQEGGTDTQYF.

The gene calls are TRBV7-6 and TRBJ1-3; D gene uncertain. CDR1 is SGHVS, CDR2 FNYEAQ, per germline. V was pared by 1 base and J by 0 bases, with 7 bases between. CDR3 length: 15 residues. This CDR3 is CASSLDRVSGNTIYF. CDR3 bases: TGTGCCAGCAGCTTAGATCGGGTCTCTGGAAACACCATATATTTT.

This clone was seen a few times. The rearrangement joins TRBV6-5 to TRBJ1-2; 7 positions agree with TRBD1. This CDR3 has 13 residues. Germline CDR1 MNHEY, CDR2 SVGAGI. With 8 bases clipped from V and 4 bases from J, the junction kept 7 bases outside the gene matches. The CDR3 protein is CASSRDRSYGYTF. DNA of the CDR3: TGTGCCAGCTCTCGGGACAGATCCTATGGCTACACCTTC.